This T cell receptor beta chain derives from a study of shared clonotypes between healthy human individuals. Study outcomes and limitations: Naive subsets, compared against memory subsets, generally had larger estimated richness values.

This was a deep-level run. Once extracted for a subset, genomic DNA was divided evenly among several immunoSEQ plates. The sorted-subset replicate PCRs were given about 200 ng DNA, which is about 29,000 T cell genomes. Sequencing used immunoSEQ multiplex PCR; TCRdb keeps in-frame clones, though not all of them. The data contain about 380,000 clones, about 96% of them singletons. Remarks on this clone: Its specificity is not known.

V lost 7 bases to trimming and J lost 5 bases, with 7 bases between them. The CDR3 consists of 11 residues. Germline CDR1 LNHDA, CDR2 SQIVND (reference sequence). The chain joins TRBV19 to TRBJ2-3; D gene uncertain. The origin of this receptor is a man aged 25 to 40 in good health. The specimen was memory CD8+ T cells sorted from blood. Subset here: CD45RO+ cells pooled with CCR7-negative TemRA cells. CDR3 sequence (DNA): TGTGCCAGTACATCGAGAGATACGCAGTATTTT. It is translated as CASTSRDTQYF.